This T cell receptor (beta chain) was documented in a study of shared clonotypes between healthy human individuals. For sorted subsets, 150 to 200 ng DNA per replicate equaled some 27,000 T cell genomes. Sequencing was performed with immunoSEQ multiplex PCR; in TCRdb, only in-frame clones are kept and a portion is missing. The table records roughly 640,000 clones, around 97% of them present only once. Germline lookup yields CDR1 SGHNT and CDR2 YYREEE (reference sequence). Trimming took 0 bases from V and 8 from J, leaving 13 bases between them. The CDR3 totals 14 residues. V is TRBV5-4 and J is TRBJ2-3; D is unclear. The origin of this receptor is a woman under 40 in good health. What was sequenced was naive CD4+ T cells sorted from blood. As for subset: CD45RA+ positively selected. CDR3 in DNA: TGTGCCAGCAGCTTGGACCCGACCGTCCCTACGCAGTATTTT. Translated: CASSLDPTVPTQYF. The full variable domain, its missing parts supplied by reference TRBV5-4 and TRBJ2-3, is ETGVTQSPTHLIKTRGQQVTLRCSSQSGHNTVSWYQQALGQGPQFIFQYYREEENGRGNFPPRFSGLQFPNYSSELNVNALELDDSALYLCASSLDPTVPTQYFGPGTRLTVL.